Each of the 25 T cell receptor beta chains below was sequenced from the same sample in a study of blood T cells in healthy people across ages. With a J-beta primer mix and a sample-barcoded 5' primer, a second PCR ran about 7 to 12 cycles. MiXCR was run by TCRdb on the 5' RACE reads, yielding one entry per CDR3 protein. The sample yields approximately 1,000,000 distinct CDR3 sequences, roughly two fifths seen once. The sequenced sample consisted of blood. Every receptor here comes from a man younger than 35 in good health.

The chain is built from TRBV20-1 and TRBJ2-1; D is possibly TRBD1 (6 bases). The CDR3 loop spans 12 amino acids. In germline, CDR1 is DFQATT, CDR2 SNEGSKA (reference sequence). CDR3 sequence: CRWGRPDNEQFF. CDR3 nucleotide sequence: TGCAGGTGGGGGCGTCCTGACAATGAGCAGTTCTTC.

The chain recombines TRBV20-1 with TRBJ2-7; maybe TRBD1 (6 bases). CDR3 length equals 13 residues. The germline V gene encodes CDR1 DFQATT and CDR2 SNEGSKA (reference sequence). With 8 bases removed from V and 0 bases from J, the gap between germline ends came to 14 bases. This chain's CDR3 is CSTETGNSYEQYF. CDR3 nucleotide sequence: TGCAGTACTGAGACAGGAAACTCCTACGAGCAGTACTTC.

As for this clonotype: At one end, the junction sequence differs from germline, possibly due to a read error. The chain carries TRBV7-9 and TRBJ1-2; unclear D gene. This CDR3 contains 15 residues. CDR1 and CDR2 from the germline V gene are SEHNR and FQNEAQ (reference sequence). The CDR3 reads CAGSPQGFATYGYTF. The CDR3 DNA follows: TGTGCCGGCAGCCCCCAAGGGTTCGCCACCTATGGCTACACCTTC.

This chain uses TRBV4-3 with TRBJ1-2; D unresolved. The germline V gene encodes CDR1 LGHNA and CDR2 YSLEER. The CDR3 runs 14 residues. V lost 1 base to trimming and J lost 7 bases, with 13 bases between them. The CDR3 here is CASSQGLAVGGYTF. The CDR3 DNA sequence: TGCGCCAGCAGCCAAGGACTGGCGGTGGGTGGCTACACCTTC.

The chain combines TRBV6-2 or TRBV6-3 with TRBJ1-1, with D unclear. Trimming left V 6 bases short and J 2 bases short, with 10 bases between. This CDR3 is 13 amino acids long. Germline values: CDR1 MNHEY, CDR2 SVGEGT. The CDR3 sequence: CASRPPLNTEAFF. The CDR3 DNA is TGTGCCAGCAGACCCCCCTTAAACACTGAAGCTTTCTTT.

The chain employs TRBV6-6 and TRBJ1-3; the D gene is possibly TRBD1 (5 bases). The CDR3 length is 13 residues. V lost 6 bases to trimming and J lost 9 bases, with 15 bases between them. Germline V gene lookup returns CDR1 MNHNY and CDR2 SVGAGI (reference sequence). The CDR3 loop is CASSRDLSGTIYF. The CDR3 DNA is TGTGCCAGCAGCAGGGATCTAAGCGGCACCATATATTTT.

This clonotype has more than one count but fewer than ten. The rearrangement uses TRBV9 and TRBJ1-1; weak D call: TRBD1 (5 bases). The V end lost 3 bases, the J end lost 1 base, and 10 bases lay between the germline ends. The CDR3 contains 14 residues. Germline CDR1 SGDLS, CDR2 YYNGEE. CDR3 DNA sequence: TGTGCCAGCAGCGACCTAGGGGAGAACACTGAAGCTTTCTTT. Protein product: CASSDLGENTEAFF.

This chain joins TRBV25-1 and TRBJ2-1; possibly TRBD1 for D (5 bases). Trimming left V 2 bases short and J 5 bases short, with 7 bases between. Germline CDR1 reads MGHDK; CDR2 reads SYGVNS. The CDR3 has 13 amino acids. CDR3 sequence: CASSERGNNEQFF. In nucleotides, the CDR3 is TGTGCCAGCAGTGAAAGGGGCAACAATGAGCAGTTCTTC.

The chain has TRBV6-2 or TRBV6-3 and TRBJ1-5; possible D gene TRBD1, 5 bases. This CDR3 is 11 amino acids long. The germline V and J ends were trimmed by 7 bases and 15 bases, with 16 bases remaining between them. Germline V gene data show CDR1 as MNHEY and CDR2 as SVGEGT. CDR3 in amino acids: CASMGGGRWHF. CDR3 bases: TGTGCCAGCATGGGCGGGGGTCGCTGGCATTTT.

This chain uses TRBV20-1 with TRBJ2-2; D might be TRBD1 or TRBD2, each matching 5 bases. CDR3 size: 16 residues. Germline loops: CDR1 DFQATT, CDR2 SNEGSKA (reference sequence). Trimming cost V 3 bases and J 6 bases, with 20 bases left between them. The CDR3 sequence is CSARDLGRESAGELFF. The DNA of the CDR3 is TGCAGTGCTAGGGATCTAGGCAGGGAGAGCGCCGGGGAGCTGTTTTTT.

This clonotype was seen a few times. The rearrangement links TRBV28 to TRBJ1-1; D remains unclear. The CDR3 runs 11 residues. The germline CDR1 and CDR2 sequences are MDHEN and SYDVKM. Deletions cut 10 bases from V and 2 bases from J, with 8 bases between. In nucleotides, the CDR3 is TGTGCCACAGAGTCTAACACTGAAGCTTTCTTT. Translating it yields CATESNTEAFF.

This chain connects TRBV7-2 to TRBJ2-1; TRBD2 matches 8 bases. The J call may be mistaken, given a closer DNA end match to TRBJ2-7. CDR1 and CDR2 from the germline V gene are SGHTA and FQGNSA. The CDR3 spans 19 residues. The CDR3 is CASSSRFSGVFPSYNEQYF. The DNA of the CDR3 is TGTGCCAGCAGCTCTCGGTTTAGCGGGGTCTTTCCCTCCTACAATGAGCAGTACTTC.

This clonotype was seen only a few times. This chain joins TRBV20-1 and TRBJ1-2; D unresolved. The CDR3 spans 14 residues. Germline V gene sequence: CDR1 DFQATT, CDR2 SNEGSKA (reference sequence). Between the trimmed V and J ends, which lost 5 bases and 3 bases, there was a span of 16 bases. The CDR3, as DNA: TGCAGTGCTGCCCCCGTCAGGCGGGACTATGGCTACACCTTC. Translated: CSAAPVRRDYGYTF.

This clonotype was found a few times. The V and J genes are TRBV7-9 and TRBJ1-2, with 7 bases fitting TRBD1. CDR1 SEHNR and CDR2 FQNEAQ come from the germline V gene (reference sequence). Trimming took 5 bases from V and 6 from J; bases not matched to a gene: 9. The length of the CDR3 is 14 residues. The CDR3 coding sequence is TGTGCCAGCAGCCAAAGACAGGGCGGGAATGGCTACACCTTC. Translating gives CASSQRQGGNGYTF.

This clonotype was recorded at least ten times. This chain uses TRBV20-1 with TRBJ1-2; TRBD1 aligns across 8 bases. The germline V gene has CDR1 DFQATT and CDR2 SNEGSKA (reference sequence). The CDR3 is 14 amino acids. The junction had 7 bases not matched to a gene; V was cut back by 0 bases and J by 7 bases. Here the CDR3 reads CSARDSRQGSGYTF. CDR3 in DNA: TGCAGTGCTAGAGATAGCCGACAGGGGTCTGGCTACACCTTC.

The chain employs TRBV19 and TRBJ1-5; D unclear. The V and J ends lost 5 bases and 0 bases respectively, with 11 bases between them. The CDR3 consists of 15 residues. Germline V gene data show CDR1 as LNHDA and CDR2 as SQIVND (reference sequence). CDR3 sequence: CASSVTAHSNQPQHF. In nucleotides, the CDR3 is TGTGCCAGTAGTGTAACGGCCCATAGCAATCAGCCCCAGCATTTT.

The chain has TRBV12-3 or TRBV12-4 and TRBJ1-2; D is perhaps TRBD1 (5 bases). V was cut by 8 bases and J by 2 bases, with 9 bases left in between. The CDR3 loop spans 12 amino acids. The CDR3 sequence: CASQDINYGYTF. The CDR3 DNA reads TGTGCCAGCCAGGACATAAACTATGGCTACACCTTC.

There are a few counts of this clonotype. V usage is TRBV7-2 and J usage is TRBJ1-4; TRBD1 agrees at 11 bases. The length of the CDR3 is 16 residues. V lost 1 base and J lost 8; bases outside the gene matches: 6. Germline CDR1 reads SGHTA; CDR2 reads FQGNSA. CDR3 bases: TGTGCCAGCAGCTTAGTAAGGACAGGGGGCATAGAAAAACTGTTTTTT. Translated: CASSLVRTGGIEKLFF. The whole variable domain, filled in from reference TRBV7-2 and TRBJ1-4, reads GAGVSQSPSNKVTEKGKDVELRCDPISGHTALYWYRQSLGQGLEFLIYFQGNSAPDKSGLPSDRFSAERTGGSVSTLTIQRTQQEDSAVYLCASSLVRTGGIEKLFFGSGTQLSVL.

This sequence joins TRBV2 and TRBJ2-3; tentative D call: TRBD1 (6 bases). Looked up from germline, CDR1 is SNHLY and CDR2 is FYNNEI. The CDR3 contains 14 residues. V was cut by 5 bases and J by 4 bases, with 13 bases left in between. The chain's CDR3 is CASSLEGEADTQYF. DNA for the CDR3: TGTGCCAGCAGTCTCGAGGGGGAAGCAGATACGCAGTATTTT. The full variable domain, its missing parts supplied by reference TRBV2 and TRBJ2-3, is EPEVTQTPSHQVTQMGQEVILRCVPISNHLYFYWYRQILGQKVEFLVSFYNNEISEKSEIFDDQFSVERPDGSNFTLKIRSTKLEDSAMYFCASSLEGEADTQYFGPGTRLTVL.

The V gene is TRBV14, the J gene TRBJ1-1; D ambiguous. The V end was cut by 6 bases, the J end by 5 bases, with 13 bases between. Per the germline V gene, CDR1 is SGHDN and CDR2 is FVKESK. This CDR3 is 13 amino acids long. CDR3 sequence (DNA): TGTGCCAGCAGTCTCCCTGGGTTTACTGAAGCTTTCTTT. This gives the protein CASSLPGFTEAFF.

The V call is TRBV11-2, the J call TRBJ2-7; TRBD1 agrees at 9 bases. V was clipped by 0 bases and J by 10 bases; unmatched bases: 16. The CDR3 is 17 residues long. CDR1 is SGHAT and CDR2 is FQNNGV in the germline V gene. The CDR3 coding sequence is TGTGCCAGCAGCTTAGAAGGGGACAGGGTGGCCAAAAACACTCAGTACTTC. Translating gives CASSLEGDRVAKNTQYF.

The chain is built from TRBV7-3 and TRBJ2-3; D assignment may be TRBD1 or TRBD2 (5 bases each). CDR1 and CDR2 from the germline V gene are SGHTA and FQGTGA. Trimming took 8 bases from V and 4 from J, leaving 16 bases between them. This CDR3 contains 14 residues. The CDR3 DNA reads as TGTGCCAGCTCGCAAGGGACGATCCCAGATACGCAGTATTTT. Its protein is CASSQGTIPDTQYF.

V gene TRBV7-2 combines with J gene TRBJ1-6, with a possible D match to TRBD1 (6 bases). Between the trimmed V and J ends, which lost 6 bases and 7 bases, there was a span of 13 bases. This CDR3 comprises 14 residues. The germline V gene encodes CDR1 SGHTA and CDR2 FQGNSA. CDR3 region: CASRDGQSNSPLHF. In DNA, the CDR3 is TGTGCCAGCAGGGACGGACAGTCGAATTCACCCCTCCACTTT.

This clonotype was counted a few times. The J gene is TRBJ1-5, the V gene TRBV7-2; perhaps TRBD1 as D (5 bases). In germline, CDR1 is SGHTA, CDR2 FQGNSA. The CDR3 totals 13 residues. The V gene lost 5 bases and the J gene lost 5 bases, with 10 bases spanning the gap. CDR3 sequence reads: CASSEGADQPQHF. The CDR3 bases are TGTGCCAGCAGCGAAGGGGCCGATCAGCCCCAGCATTTT.

V usage is TRBV6-6 and J usage is TRBJ1-6, with TRBD1 matching over 8 bases. This CDR3 comprises 14 residues. Trimming took 7 bases from V and 6 from J; bases not matched to a gene: 5. The germline gives CDR1 MNHNY, CDR2 SVGAGI (reference sequence). CDR3 sequence: CASKGQGGNSPLHF. The CDR3 DNA follows: TGTGCCAGCAAAGGACAGGGTGGTAATTCACCCCTCCACTTT.